The 29 T cell receptor beta chains given below trace back to one sample, sequenced in a study of Ad26.COV2.S vaccination and SARS-CoV-2 variants. Treatment defined: 19 received Ad26.COV2.S at low or high dose, single or two shots; roughly 5 received placebo; per-sample allocation not given. The study sampled participants on day 63 after the first vaccine or placebo injection. The protocol was immunoSEQ multiplex PCR, while the TCRdb copy is restricted to in-frame clones and leaves out a portion. The sample yields about half a million clones, about 88% seen once. Material: peripheral blood, obtained in a trial of Ad26.COV2.S vaccine versus placebo. These receptors were obtained from a person aged 18-60 years who received the Ad26.COV2.S COVID-19 vaccine or a placebo.

The V call is TRBV2, the J call TRBJ1-6; possibly TRBD1 for D (5 bases). CDR1 is SNHLY and CDR2 is FYNNEI in the germline V gene. CDR3 size: 14 residues. V was cut by 8 bases and J by 10 bases, with 18 bases left in between. The CDR3 loop reads CASDPRQGWSPLHF. CDR3 DNA: TGTGCCAGCGACCCCCGCCAGGGTTGGTCACCCCTCCACTTT.

The rearrangement joins TRBV24-1 to TRBJ2-3; D is undetermined. Trimming shortened V by 1 base and J by 0 bases, and 16 bases separated the two germline ends. Germline-derived CDR1 and CDR2 are KGHDR and SFDVKD. The CDR3 spans 18 residues. The CDR3 reads CATSDFREKGSSTDTQYF. Here the CDR3 DNA reads TGTGCCACCAGTGATTTCCGCGAGAAGGGATCTAGCACAGATACGCAGTATTTT.

The J gene is TRBJ1-4, the V gene TRBV13; D is ambiguous. V was shortened by 5 bases and J by 0 bases, with 7 bases between the two germline ends. CDR1 is PRHDT and CDR2 is FYEKMQ in the germline V gene (reference sequence). The CDR3 totals 14 residues. The CDR3 sequence is CASSRGSTNEKLFF. In nucleotides, the CDR3 is TGTGCCAGCAGCCGAGGGTCAACTAATGAAAAACTGTTTTTT.

The chain uses TRBV5-1 and TRBJ2-4; a possible D gene is TRBD2 (6 bases). Germline V gives CDR1 SGHRS, CDR2 YFSETQ. The CDR3 length is 15 residues. With 1 base removed from V and 1 base from J, the gap between germline ends came to 9 bases. Written as DNA, the CDR3 is TGCGCCAGCAGCTTGAGTGGGAGGGCCAAAAACATTCAGTACTTC. Translated: CASSLSGRAKNIQYF.

The chain is built from TRBV9 and TRBJ1-2; 9 bases fit TRBD1. The germline gives CDR1 SGDLS, CDR2 YYNGEE. The CDR3 is 16 residues long. The ends lost 0 bases at V and 4 bases at J; junction bases unmatched: 7. This CDR3 reads CASSVGDRGIFYGYTF. DNA for the CDR3: TGTGCCAGCAGCGTAGGAGACAGGGGGATTTTCTATGGCTACACCTTC.

This chain links TRBV7-8 with TRBJ2-7; D possibly corresponds to TRBD1 (7 bases). Trimming pared 3 bases from V and 3 bases from J, leaving 18 bases between. The V gene's germline CDR1 is SGHVS and CDR2 FQNEAQ. This CDR3 comprises 16 residues. The CDR3 reads CASSFGVRGAGYEQYF. For the CDR3, the DNA is TGTGCCAGCAGCTTCGGGGTCAGGGGGGCGGGCTACGAGCAGTACTTC.

This chain connects TRBV20-1 to TRBJ2-2; D is uncertain. The CDR3 covers 13 residues. Germline V gene sequence: CDR1 DFQATT, CDR2 SNEGSKA (reference sequence). V lost 3 bases and J lost 0, with 5 bases in between. CDR3 DNA sequence: TGCAGTGCTAGTCCCGCGAACACCGGGGAGCTGTTTTTT. Its translation is CSASPANTGELFF.

V usage is TRBV19 and J usage is TRBJ1-4; D gene uncertain. Per germline, CDR1 LNHDA and CDR2 SQIVND (reference sequence). Trimming left V 4 bases short and J 0 bases short, with 6 bases between. CDR3 length: 14 residues. The CDR3 sequence is CASSRQSTNEKLFF. The CDR3 region has the DNA TGTGCCAGTAGTAGACAATCAACTAATGAAAAACTGTTTTTT.

The chain has TRBV7-9 and TRBJ2-1, with no clear D. Between the trimmed V and J ends, which lost 4 bases and 12 bases, there was a span of 13 bases. Per the germline V gene, CDR1 is SEHNR and CDR2 is FQNEAQ (reference sequence). This CDR3 has 12 amino acids. CDR3 DNA: TGTGCCAGCAGCTCCGACCATTGGGGGCAGTTCTTC. It translates to CASSSDHWGQFF.

The chain has TRBV6-5 and TRBJ2-1; D unclear. The CDR3 sequence is 15 residues long. Trimming took 1 base from V and 6 from J, leaving 13 bases between them. The V gene's germline CDR1 is MNHEY and CDR2 SVGAGI. The CDR3 sequence is CASSYYSKIGNEQFF. DNA of the CDR3: TGTGCCAGCAGTTACTATTCTAAGATAGGCAATGAGCAGTTCTTC.

This chain uses TRBV28 with TRBJ2-1, with 12 bases that match TRBD2. The J segment lost 5 bases and the V segment lost 5 bases, leaving 13 bases of the junction unmatched. The CDR3 is 18 amino acids. The germline V gene has CDR1 MDHEN and CDR2 SYDVKM. CDR3 nucleotide sequence: TGTGCCAGCAGTCAGAGACTAGCGGGAGTGAGACACGACAATGAGCAGTTCTTC. It is translated as CASSQRLAGVRHDNEQFF.

In its sample, this clone was seen once. V is TRBV3-1 (or the pseudogene TRBV3-2) and J is TRBJ1-4, with D possibly matching TRBD1 (5 bases). The germline V gene has CDR1 LGHDT and CDR2 YNNKEL (reference sequence). The V end was cut by 0 bases, the J end by 5 bases, with 10 bases between. The CDR3 extends over 15 amino acids. Here the CDR3 reads CASSQDRVGNEKLFF. CDR3 in DNA: TGTGCCAGCAGCCAAGACAGGGTTGGCAATGAAAAACTGTTTTTT.

The chain has TRBV7-2 and TRBJ2-1, with TRBD2 as a possible D gene (6 bases). CDR1 SGHTA and CDR2 FQGNSA come from the germline V gene. This CDR3 is 18 amino acids long. Trimming left V 4 bases short and J 4 bases short, with 23 bases between. Written as DNA, the CDR3 is TGTGCCAGCAGCTCCCCCCGGGGTGGCGGGATTCTGTACAATGAGCAGTTCTTC. The encoded protein is CASSSPRGGGILYNEQFF.

This rearrangement joins TRBV4-1 to TRBJ2-2, with D possibly TRBD2 on 6 matching bases. Germline V gene sequence: CDR1 MGHRA, CDR2 YSYEKL. The CDR3 is 15 amino acids. V was shortened by 5 bases and J by 5 bases, with 15 bases between the two germline ends. In nucleotides, the CDR3 is TGCGCCAGCAGCTTACTGGGAGGACGGACCGGGGAGCTGTTTTTT. Translated, it gives CASSLLGGRTGELFF.

This chain joins TRBV19 and TRBJ1-5; 11 nucleotides line up with TRBD1. CDR3 length equals 15 residues. Germline trimming cut 3 bases from V and 5 bases from J; bases unmatched to any gene: 3. Germline V lookup: CDR1 LNHDA, CDR2 SQIVND (reference sequence). The CDR3 DNA is TGTGCCAGTAGTATCCGGGACAGGGGGTATCAGCCCCAGCATTTT. Translated, it gives CASSIRDRGYQPQHF. Variable domain in full (rest from reference TRBV19 and TRBJ1-5): DGGITQSPKYLFRKEGQNVTLSCEQNLNHDAMYWYRQDPGQGLRLIYYSQIVNDFQKGDIAEGYSVSREKKESFPLTVTSAQKNPTAFYLCASSIRDRGYQPQHFGDGTRLSIL.

CDR3 loop: CASSLGLASYNEQFF. In DNA form, the CDR3 reads TGTGCCAGCAGTTTGGGACTAGCGAGCTACAATGAGCAGTTCTTC. This sequence joins TRBV6-6 and TRBJ2-1; 10 bases are shared with TRBD2. This CDR3 comprises 15 residues. V trimming: 4 bases; J trimming: 3 bases; junction bases outside the gene matches: 3. CDR1 and CDR2 (germline): MNHNY, SVGAGI (reference sequence).

V gene TRBV5-6 combines with J gene TRBJ1-2; TRBD1 aligns across 7 bases. Germline assignment: CDR1 SGHDT and CDR2 YYEEEE. The CDR3 sequence is 12 residues long. Trimming took 4 bases from V and 8 from J; bases not matched to a gene: 5. CDR3 residues: CASSDRVRGYTF. DNA of the CDR3: TGTGCCAGCAGCGACAGGGTCCGCGGCTACACCTTC.

The chain carries TRBV18 and TRBJ2-7, with 8 positions matching TRBD1. V shed 6 bases, J shed 1 base, and the junction held 11 bases outside the gene matches. This CDR3 has 16 amino acids. The V gene's germline CDR1 is KGHSH and CDR2 LQKENI. CDR3 sequence reads: CASSPENRGFSYEQYF. In DNA, the CDR3 is TGTGCCAGCTCCCCAGAGAACAGGGGGTTTTCCTACGAGCAGTACTTC.

In this sample, this clone turned up once. This chain links TRBV6-6 with TRBJ1-1, with D tentatively TRBD1 (5 bases). With 5 bases removed from V and 8 bases from J, the gap between germline ends came to 9 bases. Per the germline V gene, CDR1 is MNHNY and CDR2 is SVGAGI (reference sequence). The CDR3 extends over 11 amino acids. Written as DNA, the CDR3 is TGTGCCAGCAGTAAGCGACAGGAAGCTTTCTTT. Translation gives CASSKRQEAFF.

The J gene is TRBJ1-2, the V gene TRBV7-9; 7 bases line up with TRBD1. Unmatched junction bases numbered 9, after V lost 5 bases and J lost 3 bases. This CDR3 has 15 amino acids. In germline, CDR1 is SEHNR, CDR2 FQNEAQ (reference sequence). The CDR3 is CASSPQGKKDYGYTF. The CDR3 bases are TGTGCCAGCAGCCCACAGGGGAAAAAGGACTATGGCTACACCTTC.

The chain recombines TRBV6-6 with TRBJ2-1; TRBD2 matches at 9 bases. The CDR3 spans 15 residues. CDR1 and CDR2 (germline): MNHNY, SVGAGI (reference sequence). V was clipped by 10 bases and J by 0 bases; unmatched bases: 7. As DNA, the CDR3 is TGTGCCACCTGTAGCGGGGGTAGCTCCTACAATGAGCAGTTCTTC. This codes for CATCSGGSSYNEQFF.

The rearrangement links TRBV19 to TRBJ1-1, with 8 bases that match TRBD1. V lost 5 bases and J lost 4; bases outside the gene matches: 12. The length of the CDR3 is 16 residues. Germline lookup yields CDR1 LNHDA and CDR2 SQIVND (reference sequence). CDR3 nucleotides: TGTGCCAGTAGTCCAGGGACAGGTAGTTGGGGCACTGAAGCTTTCTTT. Protein product: CASSPGTGSWGTEAFF.

The chain has TRBV18 and TRBJ1-1; no definite D call. The ends were cut back, 6 bases at V and 1 base at J, with 15 bases in the middle. In germline, CDR1 is KGHSH, CDR2 LQKENI. This CDR3 region has 15 residues. The CDR3 nucleotides are TGTGCCAGCTCGAGAGCCCCGCCCCAGAACACTGAAGCTTTCTTT. Translation: CASSRAPPQNTEAFF.

This rearrangement joins TRBV7-9 to TRBJ1-2, with D hard to call. CDR3 length: 16 amino acids. Trimming left V 7 bases short and J 4 bases short, with 22 bases between. The germline CDR1 and CDR2 sequences are SEHNR and FQNEAQ (reference sequence). The CDR3 reads CASKGSSGRGTYGYTF. CDR3 bases: TGTGCCAGCAAAGGGTCCAGTGGCAGAGGCACCTATGGCTACACCTTC.

The J gene is TRBJ2-7, the V gene TRBV29-1; D ambiguous. The ends were cut back, 1 base at V and 3 bases at J, with 7 bases in the middle. The CDR3 has 12 amino acids. CDR1 SQVTM and CDR2 ANQGSEA come from the germline V gene. The CDR3 sequence is CSVEGADYEQYF. In DNA form, the CDR3 reads TGCAGCGTTGAAGGGGCGGACTACGAGCAGTACTTC.

Of note for this clone: The sample has other DNA sequences that encode this CDR3 too. The gene calls are TRBV5-1 and TRBJ2-7; a weak D match, TRBD1 (5 bases). The CDR3 is made up of 14 amino acids. Germline V lookup: CDR1 SGHRS, CDR2 YFSETQ. Trimming removed 0 bases from V and 0 bases from J, with 7 bases in between. CDR3 DNA sequence: TGCGCCAGCAGCTTGGGACAGAGCTCCTACGAGCAGTACTTC. It codes for CASSLGQSSYEQYF.

The V call is TRBV2, the J call TRBJ2-5; 15 bases are shared with TRBD2. Germline V lookup: CDR1 SNHLY, CDR2 FYNNEI. V lost 7 bases, J lost 5 bases, and 5 bases stayed unmatched. This CDR3 comprises 15 residues. As DNA, the CDR3 is TGTGCCAGCATCGCTGGGACTAGCGGGGGGGAGACCCAGTACTTC. This gives the protein CASIAGTSGGETQYF. Looking up the rest from reference TRBV2 and TRBJ2-5 gives the full variable domain: EPEVTQTPSHQVTQMGQEVILRCVPISNHLYFYWYRQILGQKVEFLVSFYNNEISEKSEIFDDQFSVERPDGSNFTLKIRSTKLEDSAMYFCASIAGTSGGETQYFGPGTRLLVL.

The V call is TRBV21-1, the J call TRBJ1-5. TRBV21-1 constitutes a pseudogene. The CDR3 has 15 residues. CDR3 sequence reads: CASSIGAYSNQPQHF. The CDR3 nucleotides are TGTGCCAGCAGCATAGGCGCCTATAGCAATCAGCCCCAGCATTTT.

The chain joins TRBV2 to TRBJ2-3, with a possible D match to TRBD2 (6 bases). Trimming pared 5 bases from V and 6 bases from J, leaving 18 bases between. Germline CDR1 and CDR2: SNHLY and FYNNEI. This CDR3 region has 15 residues. The CDR3 DNA sequence: TGTGCCAGCAGTATAAGGGGACTCGCTCCGGATACGCAGTATTTT. Protein: CASSIRGLAPDTQYF.